These 2 T cell receptor beta chains came from one sample sequenced in a study of cytomegalovirus exposure and HLA in healthy donors. Both 60 Vbeta primers and 13 Jbeta primers went into the PCR. Data came from immunoSEQ multiplex PCR; TCRdb stores just in-frame clones and leaves some out. The repertoire consists of 90,000 to 95,000 clones, with 80% occurring once and the leading ten covering around 2%. Sequencing was performed on PBMCs. These receptors came from a man aged 18 to 29 in good health and CMV-seronegative.

The chain links TRBV19 to TRBJ2-7; TRBD1 agrees at 8 bases. The CDR3 extends over 14 amino acids. V dropped 3 bases and J dropped 2; count of bases not matched to a gene: 3. Germline CDR1 reads LNHDA; CDR2 reads SQIVND (reference sequence). The CDR3 loop reads CASSMGTGPYEQYF. The CDR3 DNA follows: TGTGCCAGTAGTATGGGGACAGGTCCCTACGAGCAGTACTTC.

This clone was counted only a few times. The chain uses TRBV19 and TRBJ1-5, with D unresolved. The CDR3 has 15 amino acids. Germline-derived CDR1 and CDR2 are LNHDA and SQIVND (reference sequence). Trimming removed 0 bases from V and 2 bases from J, with 8 bases in between. CDR3 DNA: TGTGCCAGTAGTATAGAGTCGGGTGGCAATCAGCCCCAGCATTTT. This codes for CASSIESGGNQPQHF.